This TCR beta chain comes out of a study of naive and memory T cell subsets. Study-wide results and caveats: Each distinct alpha or beta sequence counts as one clonotype. Possibly reflecting memory cells re-expressing CD45RA, a few larger clonotypes occurred in naive repertoires, especially CD8.

For this clonotype: Its cognate antigen is unknown.

V gave up 3 bases and J gave up 7 bases; unmatched junction bases: 16. The CDR3 has 18 residues. The germline V gene has CDR1 SGHNT and CDR2 YYREEE (reference sequence). An equimolar mix of two oligonucleotides served as the beta constant-region primer for TRBC1 and TRBC2. MiXCR was run by TCRdb on the UMI-ligation and nested PCR reads, yielding one entry per CDR3 protein. The table shows 120,000 to 150,000 distinct CDR3 sequences, with approximately 15% occurring only once. The sequenced sample was naive CD4+ T cells from blood. The source of this sequence is a human donor in good health. The chain uses TRBV5-4 and TRBJ1-6; TRBD1 matches at 7 bases. CDR3 sequence (DNA): TGTGCCAGCAGCTGGAATTTCGGGACAGTCATAGAAAATTCACCCCTCCACTTT. This encodes CASSWNFGTVIENSPLHF.